The T cell receptor beta chain under discussion was sequenced for a study of blood T cell repertoires in COVID-19. Study-wide background: Sites in the United States, Italy and Spain provided acute and convalescent COVID-19 samples. T cells, B-cell-depleted T cells, or PBMCs provided the cDNA or gDNA that served as material.

Germline V CDR1 and CDR2: SNHLY, FYNNEI. With 7 bases clipped from V and 3 bases from J, the junction kept 2 bases outside the gene matches. CDR3 length: 13 amino acids. Original analysis: The assay estimated nucleated cells by amplifying reference gene primers. The method was immunoSEQ multiplex PCR; TCRdb's version includes in-frame clones alone and lacks a portion of them. That table supplies the V and J calls and clone size; D and trimming were determined from the DNA. The sample yields 20,000 to 25,000 clones, under 90% seen once. The sample consisted of peripheral blood. The chain is built from TRBV2 and TRBJ2-2; 7 bases agree with TRBD1. The sequence was collected from a woman older than 75 with acute or convalescent COVID-19. The chain's CDR3 is CASKGGDTGELFF. CDR3 sequence (DNA): TGTGCCAGCAAAGGGGGCGACACCGGGGAGCTGTTTTTT.